A selection of T cell receptor beta chains follows, all from one sample in a study of Ad26.COV2.S vaccination and SARS-CoV-2 variants. The assay was immunoSEQ multiplex PCR, and TCRdb's table has in-frame clones only and misses some. The repertoire holds about 400,000 clones, with about 83% as singletons. The sequenced sample was peripheral blood, obtained in a trial of Ad26.COV2.S vaccine versus placebo. These receptors were taken from a person aged 18-65 years who received the Ad26.COV2.S COVID-19 vaccine or a placebo. The CDR3 runs from the conserved cysteine through the conserved F or W. A D gene is named only where the DNA matches it firmly. Rows give clone size only sometimes, using once, few, many, or a class for an expanded clone.

d_call j_call v_call clone_size cdr3_aa cdr3_nt
- TRBJ1-3 TRBV12-3/TRBV12-4 - CASSFIGNTIYF TGTGCCAGCAGTTTCATCGGAAACACCATATATTTT
TRBD1 TRBJ1-2 TRBV4-1 - CASSQDRAGTGAYGYTF TGCGCCAGCAGCCAAGATCGGGCCGGGACAGGGGCCTATGGCTACACCTTC
- TRBJ1-2 TRBV27 - CASSPSMGGYTF TGTGCCAGCAGTCCCTCAATGGGTGGCTACACCTTC
TRBD1 TRBJ1-2 TRBV12-3/TRBV12-4 - CASSFYTGAGYTF TGTGCCAGCAGTTTTTATACAGGGGCGGGCTACACCTTC
- TRBJ2-3 TRBV7-2 - CASSLLMNRQDTQYF TGTGCCAGCAGCTTATTGATGAACCGACAAGATACGCAGTATTTT
- TRBJ2-2 TRBV5-5 - CASSLGAPNTGELFF TGTGCCAGCAGCCTGGGGGCACCGAACACCGGGGAGCTGTTTTTT
TRBD1 TRBJ1-2 TRBV2 - CASMGTGVYGYTF TGTGCCAGCATGGGGACAGGGGTTTATGGCTACACCTTC
- TRBJ1-4 TRBV3-1/TRBV3-2 - CASSQDLGEKLFF TGTGCCAGCAGCCAAGACCTGGGTGAAAAACTGTTTTTT
- TRBJ1-2 TRBV5-4 - CASSLGLPTNYGYTF TGTGCCAGCAGCTTGGGCCTACCTACTAACTATGGCTACACCTTC
- TRBJ2-5 TRBV10-3 - CAISRDLGETQYF TGTGCCATCTCCCGGGACCTAGGGGAGACCCAGTACTTC
TRBD1 TRBJ2-3 TRBV27 - CASNFRGPEPIYTQYF TGTGCCAGCAACTTCAGGGGGCCCGAACCAATTTATACGCAGTATTTT
TRBD2 TRBJ2-2 TRBV7-6 - CASSLAAGREGSGELFF TGTGCCAGCAGCTTAGCAGCGGGACGGGAAGGCTCCGGGGAGCTGTTTTTT
- TRBJ1-1 TRBV13 - CASSLGDLNTEAFF TGTGCCAGCAGCTTAGGCGACCTTAACACTGAAGCTTTCTTT
- TRBJ2-3 TRBV10-3 - CAISESFLGGANTQYF TGTGCCATCAGTGAGTCGTTCCTAGGGGGGGCGAATACGCAGTATTTT
- TRBJ1-3 TRBV9 - CASSADRATIYF TGTGCCAGCAGCGCCGACCGCGCGACCATATATTTT
- TRBJ1-1 TRBV5-4 - CASSLGSRGSEAFF TGTGCCAGCAGCTTAGGGTCCCGGGGGTCTGAAGCTTTCTTT
- TRBJ2-3 TRBV18 once CASSPPMKAYTDTQYF TGTGCCAGCTCACCACCGATGAAGGCTTACACAGATACGCAGTATTTT
- TRBJ2-3 TRBV5-6 - CASSEGTDTQYF TGTGCCAGCAGTGAGGGCACAGATACGCAGTATTTT
- TRBJ1-4 TRBV5-1 - CASQGSTNEKLFF TGCGCCAGCCAGGGGTCAACTAATGAAAAACTGTTTTTT
- TRBJ2-2 TRBV7-9 - CASSFLGTTTGELFF TGTGCCAGCAGCTTTCTCGGGACAACCACCGGGGAGCTGTTTTTT
- TRBJ2-1 TRBV29-1 - CSVFYNEQFF TGCAGCGTTTTTTACAATGAGCAGTTCTTC
- TRBJ2-7 TRBV6-1 - CASSEGWAGPFLRQYF TGTGCCAGCAGTGAAGGGTGGGCAGGGCCCTTCCTGCGGCAGTACTTC
TRBD1 TRBJ2-7 TRBV6-5 - CASSHQGADYEQYF TGTGCCAGCAGTCACCAGGGGGCGGACTACGAGCAGTACTTC
TRBD2 TRBJ2-1 TRBV9 few CASSVGRGGNEQFF TGTGCCAGCAGCGTAGGGCGGGGGGGCAATGAGCAGTTCTTC
- TRBJ2-7 TRBV27 - CASSFGREQYF TGTGCCAGCAGTTTTGGGCGAGAGCAGTACTTC
- TRBJ1-5 TRBV3-1/TRBV3-2 - CASSQVQSQPQHF TGTGCCAGCAGCCAAGTTCAATCACAGCCCCAGCATTTT
- TRBJ2-5 TRBV5-1 - CASSLLSGETQYF TGCGCCAGCAGCTTGTTAAGTGGGGAGACCCAGTACTTC
- TRBJ1-5 TRBV12-5 - CASGLNWGGSSNQPQHF TGTGCTAGTGGTTTGAATTGGGGAGGCTCTAGCAATCAGCCCCAGCATTTT
TRBD2 TRBJ2-1 TRBV5-4 once CASSLASSASGAVNEQFF TGTGCCAGCAGCTTGGCATCCTCCGCTAGCGGGGCGGTTAATGAGCAGTTCTTC
- TRBJ2-3 TRBV7-9 - CASSTGLPAGDTQYF TGTGCCAGCAGCACGGGACTTCCTGCAGGGGATACGCAGTATTTT
- TRBJ1-4 TRBV5-1 - CASRSQSEKLFF TGCGCCAGCAGGAGCCAGAGCGAAAAACTGTTTTTT
- TRBJ2-6 TRBV24-1 - CATSDRRGDGANVLTF TGTGCCACCAGTGATAGGAGGGGTGATGGGGCCAACGTCCTGACTTTC
- TRBJ1-2 TRBV24-1 few CATSDSDSNYGYTF TGTGCCACCAGTGATTCAGACTCTAACTATGGCTACACCTTC
- TRBJ1-2 TRBV5-6 - CASSLGQPNYGYTF TGTGCCAGCAGCTTGGGACAGCCTAACTATGGCTACACCTTC
TRBD2 TRBJ2-7 TRBV5-4 - CASSSIQGLVSYEQYF TGTGCCAGCAGCTCCATACAGGGACTAGTCTCCTACGAGCAGTACTTC
- TRBJ1-1 TRBV30 - CAWSEKFPEAFF TGTGCCTGGAGTGAAAAGTTTCCGGAAGCTTTCTTT
TRBD1 TRBJ2-1 TRBV4-3 - CASSYRTGYNEQFF TGCGCCAGCAGCTACCGGACAGGGTACAATGAGCAGTTCTTC
- TRBJ1-1 TRBV3-1/TRBV3-2 - CASSQETAPEAFF TGTGCCAGCAGCCAAGAAACGGCACCTGAAGCTTTCTTT
TRBD2 TRBJ2-1 TRBV19 - CASQLLAGLYNEQFF TGTGCCAGTCAACTCCTAGCGGGATTATACAATGAGCAGTTCTTC
- TRBJ1-1 TRBV7-6 - CASSLETNTEAFF TGTGCCAGCAGCTTAGAAACGAACACTGAAGCTTTCTTT